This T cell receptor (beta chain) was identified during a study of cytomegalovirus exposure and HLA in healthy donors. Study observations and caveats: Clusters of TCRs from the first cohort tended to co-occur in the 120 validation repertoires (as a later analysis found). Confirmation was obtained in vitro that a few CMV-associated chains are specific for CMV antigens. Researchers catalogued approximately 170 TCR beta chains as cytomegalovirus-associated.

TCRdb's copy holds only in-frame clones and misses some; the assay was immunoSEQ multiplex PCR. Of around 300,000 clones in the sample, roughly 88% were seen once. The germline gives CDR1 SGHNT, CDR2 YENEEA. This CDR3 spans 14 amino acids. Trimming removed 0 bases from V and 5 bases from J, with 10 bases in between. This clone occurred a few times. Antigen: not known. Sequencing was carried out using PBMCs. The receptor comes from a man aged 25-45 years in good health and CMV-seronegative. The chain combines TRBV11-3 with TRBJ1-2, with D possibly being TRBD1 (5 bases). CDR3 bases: TGTGCCAGCAGCTTAGAGGCAGGGTCGTATGGCTACACCTTC. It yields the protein CASSLEAGSYGYTF. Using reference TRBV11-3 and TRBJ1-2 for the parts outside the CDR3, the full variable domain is EAGVVQSPRYKIIEKKQPVAFWCNPISGHNTLYWYLQNLGQGPELLIRYENEEAVDDSQLPKDRFSAERLKGVDSTLKIQPAELGDSAVYLCASSLEAGSYGYTFGSGTRLTVV.